What follows is one TCR beta chain and its context. The data derive from a study of T-cell memory formation after mild COVID-19. Germline values: CDR1 MNHEY, CDR2 SVGAGI. The CDR3 has 15 amino acids. Trimming took 6 bases from V and 8 from J; bases not matched to a gene: 8. Constant-segment primers and 5'RACE yielded cDNA libraries for TCR alpha and TCR beta, each carrying sample barcodes and UMIs. Each CDR3 protein is one row after TCRdb ran MiXCR on the 5' RACE reads. The sample lists approximately 240,000 distinct CDR3 sequences, about a sixth occurring once. This clonotype was sampled from a man younger than 30 who had mild COVID-19 (a few samples of this study predate the infection). Cell type and time point are not known. Material for sequencing was PBMCs or a T cell subset sorted from them (not recorded which). The chain recombines TRBV6-5 with TRBJ1-6, with 9 bases that match TRBD1. The CDR3 spells CASSPGQGWDSPLHF. The CDR3 DNA reads as TGTGCCAGCAGCCCGGGACAGGGTTGGGATTCACCCCTCCACTTT.